The 17 T cell receptor beta chains below come from one sample, sequenced in a study of technical replicates of blood from a few donors. Using immunoSEQ multiplex PCR, the repertoire was profiled, and TCRdb retains in-frame clones only, with some absent. The data contain 50,000 to 60,000 clones, 85% to 95% of them seen just once; the ten biggest clones take up over 2.5%. The sequenced sample consisted of PBMCs. The receptors here all came from a human donor in good health. Some clones in this sample may be carry-over from other donors' samples.

DNA for the CDR3: TGTGCCAGCTCACCACCACAAACTAGCGGGAGCTCGAATGAGCAGTTCTTC. It translates to CASSPPQTSGSSNEQFF. The chain joins TRBV18 to TRBJ2-1, with TRBD2 matching over 11 bases. V shed 0 bases and J 7 bases; nucleotides not matched to a gene: 8. The length of the CDR3 is 17 residues. The germline V gene has CDR1 KGHSH and CDR2 LQKENI.

This rearrangement joins TRBV5-1 to TRBJ2-1, with a tentative D call TRBD2 (6 bases). CDR1 and CDR2 (germline): SGHRS, YFSETQ. CDR3 size: 15 residues. The V gene lost 2 bases and the J gene lost 7 bases, with 16 bases spanning the gap. The DNA for the CDR3 is TGCGCCAGCAGCTTTTCGGGGGTGGGTCGGAATGAGCAGTTCTTC. Amino acids: CASSFSGVGRNEQFF.

The chain recombines TRBV18 with TRBJ2-7; TRBD2 matches at 12 bases. The CDR3 loop spans 16 amino acids. Germline CDR1 reads KGHSH; CDR2 reads LQKENI. Trimming cost V 3 bases and J 7 bases; bases outside gene matches: 10. CDR3 region: CASSPLTSGGQGEQYF. CDR3 coding DNA: TGTGCCAGCTCACCCCTGACTAGCGGGGGACAGGGGGAGCAGTACTTC.

The chain joins TRBV9 to TRBJ1-3; tentatively, D is TRBD1 (5 bases). There are 16 residues in the CDR3. CDR1 is SGDLS, CDR2 YYNGEE, per germline. V dropped 2 bases and J dropped 0 bases, with 12 bases sitting between them. DNA for the CDR3: TGTGCCAGCAGCGTCCGGGGGTGGGACTCTGGAAACACCATATATTTT. This gives the protein CASSVRGWDSGNTIYF.

This rearrangement joins TRBV7-2 to TRBJ1-1; 11 bases fit TRBD1. The CDR3 consists of 15 residues. Germline assignment: CDR1 SGHTA and CDR2 FQGNSA. V trimming: 5 bases; J trimming: 1 base; junction bases outside the gene matches: 3. The CDR3 nucleotides read TGTGCCAGCAGCGGACAGGGGGCAGGGAACACTGAAGCTTTCTTT. Amino acids: CASSGQGAGNTEAFF.

This chain links TRBV6-5 with TRBJ2-7, with D uncertain. The V gene's germline CDR1 is MNHEY and CDR2 SVGAGI. V lost 0 bases and J lost 2, with 14 bases in between. The length of the CDR3 is 16 residues. The CDR3 region is CASSYSRIPNPYEQYF. CDR3 in DNA: TGTGCCAGCAGTTACTCGCGAATTCCGAATCCCTACGAGCAGTACTTC.

The chain joins TRBV10-3 to TRBJ1-2, with TRBD1 identical over 10 bases. The CDR3 is 17 residues long. The V segment lost 3 bases and the J segment 4 bases; nucleotides outside the gene matches: 11. Germline V lookup: CDR1 ENHRY, CDR2 SYGVKD. Written as DNA, the CDR3 is TGTGCCATCAGTGACTCGGACAGGGGGGCTTCTAGCTATGGCTACACCTTC. Residues: CAISDSDRGASSYGYTF.

V usage is TRBV4-3 and J usage is TRBJ2-7, with 9 bases matching TRBD2. Per germline, CDR1 LGHNA and CDR2 YSLEER. V was clipped by 4 bases and J by 0 bases; unmatched bases: 4. The CDR3 spans 15 residues. The CDR3, as DNA: TGCGCCAGCAGCCGGACTAGCGAAAGCTCCTACGAGCAGTACTTC. Amino acid sequence: CASSRTSESSYEQYF.

This clone occurred a few times. This chain joins TRBV6-4 and TRBJ2-1; 12 bases fit TRBD2. The junction had 9 bases not matched to a gene; V was cut back by 0 bases and J by 9 bases. Germline CDR1 and CDR2: MRHNA and SNTAGT. The CDR3 has 17 amino acids. The CDR3 nucleotides read TGTGCCAGCAGTGACTCAGCTAGCGGGGGGGTTCCTACTGAGCAGTTCTTC. Its translation: CASSDSASGGVPTEQFF.

The chain carries TRBV5-4 and TRBJ1-2, with D possibly matching TRBD1 (5 bases). The germline gives CDR1 SGHNT, CDR2 YYREEE (reference sequence). The CDR3 length is 14 residues. Trimming left V 0 bases short and J 4 bases short, with 10 bases between. The CDR3 DNA sequence: TGTGCCAGCAGCTTGGAGGGGATCCCCTATGGCTACACCTTC. This gives the protein CASSLEGIPYGYTF.

This chain joins TRBV5-6 and TRBJ2-7; the D gene is possibly TRBD1 (6 bases). The CDR3 runs 14 residues. The ends were cut back, 1 base at V and 5 bases at J, with 13 bases in the middle. Looked up from germline, CDR1 is SGHDT and CDR2 is YYEEEE. The CDR3 loop reads CASSLWQGRHEQYF. In DNA, the CDR3 is TGTGCCAGCAGCTTGTGGCAGGGGCGCCACGAGCAGTACTTC.

The CDR3 coding sequence is TGTGCCAGCAGCACGGGAGTCTACAATGAGCAGTTCTTC. Protein product: CASSTGVYNEQFF. V and J are TRBV27 and TRBJ2-1, with D maybe TRBD2 (6 bases). The CDR3 has 13 amino acids. V was clipped by 6 bases and J by 3 bases, with 9 bases between them. Germline V CDR1 and CDR2: MNHEY, SMNVEV (reference sequence).

The chain uses TRBV18 and TRBJ1-4, with a possible D match to TRBD1 (5 bases). V lost 3 bases and J 5 bases, leaving 16 bases between the germline ends. Germline CDR1 is KGHSH and CDR2 is LQKENI. The CDR3 is 16 residues long. The CDR3 sequence: CASSPERDGGNEKLFF. The CDR3 DNA is TGTGCCAGCTCACCGGAAAGAGACGGGGGGAATGAAAAACTGTTTTTT.

This chain connects TRBV18 to TRBJ1-5; D is unclear. Germline loops: CDR1 KGHSH, CDR2 LQKENI. Trimming shortened V by 6 bases and J by 4 bases, and 19 bases separated the two germline ends. The CDR3 length is 16 residues. As DNA, the CDR3 is TGTGCCAGCTCTAACTACCAGACGGGGAAGAATCAGCCCCAGCATTTT. Amino acids: CASSNYQTGKNQPQHF.

The chain joins TRBV2 to TRBJ2-7, with 7 bases matching TRBD1. The CDR3 runs 13 residues. CDR1 is SNHLY, CDR2 FYNNEI, per germline. V lost 6 bases and J lost 7; bases outside the gene matches: 9. The CDR3 DNA is TGTGCCAGCAGGGGACAGATTCTTGGGGAGCAGTACTTC. Encoded protein: CASRGQILGEQYF.

This sequence joins TRBV6-6 and TRBJ1-4, with D unresolved. Germline CDR1 and CDR2: MNHNY and SVGAGI (reference sequence). The CDR3 contains 14 residues. Trimming cost V 4 bases and J 2 bases, with 8 bases left between them. The chain's CDR3 is CASSSQSTNEKLFF. Here the CDR3 DNA reads TGTGCCAGCAGTTCCCAGTCCACTAATGAAAAACTGTTTTTT.

The chain carries TRBV14 and TRBJ1-2; D call uncertain. V was shortened by 4 bases and J by 1 base, with 13 bases between the two germline ends. Germline V gene data show CDR1 as SGHDN and CDR2 as FVKESK. The CDR3 has 15 amino acids. DNA for the CDR3: TGTGCCAGCAGCCCTCAGGCCAGGTTTAACTATGGCTACACCTTC. This sequence encodes CASSPQARFNYGYTF.